This T cell receptor (beta chain) was identified during a study of shared clonotypes between healthy human individuals. The CDR3 runs to 18 residues. Germline CDR1 reads MGHRA; CDR2 reads YSYEKL. Worth noting for this clone: Its antigen is still unknown.

In the original analysis: ImmunoSEQ only sent back junction sequences with no quality scores, so filtering was done differently. Data came from immunoSEQ multiplex PCR; TCRdb stores just in-frame clones and leaves some out. That table gives V, J and clone size, and the DNA gave D and trimming. The table records some 1,100,000 clones, around three quarters of them present only once. Findings of the study overall: Owing to a small donor count, the genetic and exposure-history diversity represented was limited.

The source is a man younger than 35 in good health. Some clones in this sample may be carry-over from other donors' samples. The chain has TRBV4-1 and TRBJ2-5, with 11 positions matching TRBD2. The J call is doubtful: the DNA matches TRBJ2-7 better. What was sequenced was memory CD4+ T cells from PBMCs. Subset described: CD45RA-negative fraction. CDR3 coding DNA: TGCGCCAGCAGCCAAGAGGGTAGCGGGAGGGCCGGGCTGTACGAGCAGTACTTC. Amino acids: CASSQEGSGRAGLYEQYF.